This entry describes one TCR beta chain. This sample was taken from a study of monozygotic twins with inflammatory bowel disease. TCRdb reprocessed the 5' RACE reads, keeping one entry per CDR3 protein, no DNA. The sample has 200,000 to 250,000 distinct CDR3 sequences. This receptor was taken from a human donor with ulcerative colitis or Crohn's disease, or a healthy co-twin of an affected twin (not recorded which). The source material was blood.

CDR3 region: CASSHPPRIGNEQFF. V is TRBV7-9 and J is TRBJ2-1; TCRdb calls TRBD1, which cannot be checked without DNA. CDR1 SEHNR and CDR2 FQNEAQ come from the germline V gene (reference sequence). The CDR3 covers 15 residues.